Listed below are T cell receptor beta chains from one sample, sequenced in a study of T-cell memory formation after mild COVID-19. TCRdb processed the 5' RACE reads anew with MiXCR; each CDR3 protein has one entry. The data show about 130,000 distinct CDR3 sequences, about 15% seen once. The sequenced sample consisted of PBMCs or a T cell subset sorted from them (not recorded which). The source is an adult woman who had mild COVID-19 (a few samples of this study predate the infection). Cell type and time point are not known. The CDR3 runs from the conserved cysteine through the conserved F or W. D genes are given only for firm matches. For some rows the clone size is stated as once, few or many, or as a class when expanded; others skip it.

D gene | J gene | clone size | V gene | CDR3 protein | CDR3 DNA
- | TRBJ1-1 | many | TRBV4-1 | CASSQGKGYTEAFF | TGCGCCAGCAGCCAAGGGAAAGGATACACTGAAGCTTTCTTT
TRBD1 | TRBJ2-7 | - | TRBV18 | CASSPQTGEAEQYF | TGTGCCAGCTCACCCCAGACAGGGGAAGCCGAGCAGTACTTC
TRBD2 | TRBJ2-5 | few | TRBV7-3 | CASSLILTSGTPQETQYF | TGTGCCAGCAGCTTAATACTGACTAGCGGGACCCCTCAAGAGACCCAGTACTTC
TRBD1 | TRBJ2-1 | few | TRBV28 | CASSSVSRTGGRNEQFF | TGTGCCAGCAGTTCCGTCTCTAGGACAGGGGGCAGAAATGAGCAGTTCTTC
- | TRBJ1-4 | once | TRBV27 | CASSLRWTSGRINEKLFF | TGTGCCAGCAGTTTAAGGTGGACCTCGGGACGGATTAATGAAAAACTGTTTTTT
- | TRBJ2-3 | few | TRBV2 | CASSEYGFSTDTQYF | TGTGCCAGCAGTGAATATGGATTTAGCACAGATACGCAGTATTTT
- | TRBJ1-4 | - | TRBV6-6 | CASEGGLDEKLFF | TGTGCCAGCGAGGGGGGGCTGGATGAAAAACTGTTTTTT
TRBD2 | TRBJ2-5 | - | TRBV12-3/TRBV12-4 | CASSFGGEETQYF | TGTGCCAGCAGTTTTGGGGGGGAAGAGACCCAGTACTTC
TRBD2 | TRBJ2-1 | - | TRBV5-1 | CASSSHPGLAGYNEQFF | TGCGCCAGCAGCTCCCATCCGGGACTAGCGGGGTACAATGAGCAGTTCTTC
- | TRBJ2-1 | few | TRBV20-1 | CSAQTSHSYNEQFF | TGCAGTGCTCAAACCTCGCACTCCTACAATGAGCAGTTCTTC
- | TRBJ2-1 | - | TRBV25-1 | CASSEDDPLEQFF | TGTGCCAGCAGTGAGGATGACCCACTGGAGCAGTTCTTC
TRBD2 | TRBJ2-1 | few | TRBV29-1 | CSVRLAALHNEQFF | TGCAGCGTGAGGCTAGCGGCCCTCCACAATGAGCAGTTCTTC
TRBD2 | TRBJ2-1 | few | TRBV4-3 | CASSQGSGRSNEQFF | TGCGCCAGCAGCCAAGGTAGCGGGAGGAGCAATGAGCAGTTCTTC
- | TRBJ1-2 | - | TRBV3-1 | CASSQELGRDYGYTF | TGTGCCAGCAGCCAAGAGCTAGGACGGGACTATGGCTACACCTTC
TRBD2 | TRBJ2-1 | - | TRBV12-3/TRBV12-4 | CASSLGGGRADNEQFF | TGTGCCAGCAGTTTAGGGGGCGGGAGGGCCGACAATGAGCAGTTCTTC
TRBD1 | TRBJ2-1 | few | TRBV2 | CASSIGDRGTNEQFF | TGTGCCAGCAGTATAGGGGACAGGGGCACGAATGAGCAGTTCTTC
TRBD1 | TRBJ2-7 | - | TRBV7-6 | CASSSAGGAEQYF | TGTGCCAGCAGCTCGGCAGGGGGCGCCGAGCAGTACTTC
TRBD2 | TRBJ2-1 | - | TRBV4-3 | CASSRLAGGNEQFF | TGCGCCAGCAGCAGACTAGCGGGGGGCAATGAGCAGTTCTTC
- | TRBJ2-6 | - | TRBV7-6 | CASSLDSRSGANVLTF | TGTGCCAGCAGCTTAGACTCACGCTCTGGGGCCAACGTCCTGACTTTC
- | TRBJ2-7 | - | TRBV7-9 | CASSLGWQEQYF | TGTGCCAGCAGCTTAGGGTGGCAGGAGCAGTACTTC
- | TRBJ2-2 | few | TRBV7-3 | CASSQQGWTGELFF | TGTGCCAGCAGCCAGCAGGGGTGGACCGGGGAGCTGTTTTTT
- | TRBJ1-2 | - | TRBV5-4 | CASSAYREGYTF | TGTGCCAGCAGCGCTTACAGGGAGGGCTACACCTTC
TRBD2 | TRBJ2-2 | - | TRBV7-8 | CASSLDARREANTGELFF | TGTGCCAGCAGCTTAGATGCTAGGCGGGAGGCGAACACCGGGGAGCTGTTTTTT